The rows below give T cell receptor beta chains drawn from one sample of a study of CD8+ T cells in alopecia areata. The repertoire was sequenced with immunoSEQ multiplex PCR; TCRdb's copy has only in-frame clones and lacks some. In the table there are more than 95,000 clones, 47% of which are singletons. Sequences were obtained from NKG2D-low CD8+ T cells sorted from blood. Every receptor here comes from a human donor with alopecia areata. Each CDR3 is given with its conserved first and last residue. A D gene is named only where the DNA matches it firmly. Not every row has a clone size; where given, it reads once, few, many or a size class.

j_call clone_size v_call d_call cdr3_nt cdr3_aa
TRBJ2-7 - TRBV13 - TGTGCCAGCAGCTCAGGGACGTCGAGCTCCTACGAGCAGTACTTC CASSSGTSSSYEQYF
TRBJ2-5 - TRBV29-1 - TGCAGCGCCAGGGACTCGGAGACCCAGTACTTC CSARDSETQYF
TRBJ2-7 medium-sized TRBV28 TRBD1 TGTGCCAGCCAGGGACAGGGGATCTACGAGCAGTACTTC CASQGQGIYEQYF
TRBJ2-2 many TRBV19 TRBD1 TGTGCCAGTAAGGGACAGGGGGACACCGGGGAGCTGTTTTTT CASKGQGDTGELFF
TRBJ2-2 few TRBV29-1 - TGCAGCGTTGATGGGCAAAACACCGGGGAGCTGTTTTTT CSVDGQNTGELFF
TRBJ2-1 - TRBV29-1 TRBD1 TGCAGCGTTCGGGGAGAACGGGACAGGGTGTCCAATGAGCAGTTCTTC CSVRGERDRVSNEQFF
TRBJ2-1 - TRBV5-1 TRBD1 TGCGCCAGCAGCTCCCGGGACAGAAACTACAATGAGCAGTTCTTC CASSSRDRNYNEQFF
TRBJ2-2 - TRBV19 TRBD2 TGTGCCAGTAGTATAGTGCGGGAGTATCACGGGGAGCTGTTTTTT CASSIVREYHGELFF
TRBJ2-7 - TRBV29-1 - TGCAGCGTTGAAGCTGGCGGGGCCTCTGAGCAGTACTTC CSVEAGGASEQYF
TRBJ2-3 - TRBV29-1 - TGCAGCTCCTCTCTCGCGGATCAGCTAGATACGCAGTATTTT CSSSLADQLDTQYF
TRBJ1-5 - TRBV29-1 - TGCAGCGTTGAAGGAAATCAGCCCCAGCATTTT CSVEGNQPQHF
TRBJ2-3 few TRBV29-1 - TGCAGCGTTGAAGATGAGCCGGCGGGAACTAGCACAGATACGCAGTATTTT CSVEDEPAGTSTDTQYF
TRBJ2-5 - TRBV10-3 - TGTGCCATCATGGGCAGTGAAGAGACCCAGTACTTC CAIMGSEETQYF
TRBJ2-7 - TRBV11-2 TRBD1 TGTGCCAGCAGCTATACACAGGGGAACGAGCAGTACTTC CASSYTQGNEQYF
TRBJ2-3 - TRBV28 - TGTGCCAGCAGTTCTCCAGATACGCAGTATTTT CASSSPDTQYF
TRBJ2-2 - TRBV11-2 - TGTGCCAGCAGCTTAGCTAGCACCGGGGAGCTGTTTTTT CASSLASTGELFF
TRBJ2-5 - TRBV2 - TGTGCCAGCAGTGAAGGGACACCTCAAGAGACCCAGTACTTC CASSEGTPQETQYF
TRBJ2-5 - TRBV9 - TGTGCCAGCAGCGAGGGGGCGGTCGCGGGAGGAGGAGAGACCCAGTACTTC CASSEGAVAGGGETQYF
TRBJ1-6 - TRBV11-2 - TGTGCCAGCAGCCAGGGCGATTCACCCCTCCACTTT CASSQGDSPLHF
TRBJ2-5 - TRBV30 TRBD2 TGTGCCTGGAGAAAGGGGACTAGCGGGGGCAGAGAGACCCAGTACTTC CAWRKGTSGGRETQYF